These T cell receptor beta chains were read from a single sample in a study of Ad26.COV2.S vaccination and SARS-CoV-2 variants. Produced via immunoSEQ multiplex PCR; TCRdb's table is partial and in-frame only. The data hold fewer than 400,000 clones, with about nine tenths observed a single time. This material consisted of peripheral blood, taken in a trial of Ad26.COV2.S vaccine versus placebo. These receptors came from a person aged 18-60 years who received the Ad26.COV2.S COVID-19 vaccine or a placebo. Each CDR3 is given with its conserved first and last residue. Each record gives: D gene, J gene, clone size, V gene, CDR3 DNA, CDR3 protein. The D gene is left open where the match is weak. Clone size is shown for a subset of rows, as once, few, many or a class of expanded clone.

.,TRBJ1-1,.,TRBV29-1,TGCAGCGTTGAAGAGGGGGGCGGCACTGAAGCTTTCTTT,CSVEEGGGTEAFF
.,TRBJ1-4,.,TRBV3-1/TRBV3-2,TGTGCCAGCAGCCAAGCGGGGGGGAGAGGTGAAAAACTGTTTTTT,CASSQAGGRGEKLFF
TRBD1,TRBJ1-2,.,TRBV5-4,TGTGCCAGCAGCTCGGACAGGGAATTTTATGGCTACACCTTC,CASSSDREFYGYTF
TRBD2,TRBJ2-2,.,TRBV4-3,TGCGCCAGCAGCCAAGAAGGGAGGGCCGGGTATCCCGGGGAGCTGTTTTTT,CASSQEGRAGYPGELFF
.,TRBJ2-5,.,TRBV18,TGTGCCAGCTCACCACCCTCAGCAGAGACCCAGTACTTC,CASSPPSAETQYF
TRBD1,TRBJ1-3,.,TRBV7-2,TGTGCCAGCAGCTTAGCGACAGGGGGAAACACCATATATTTT,CASSLATGGNTIYF
.,TRBJ1-4,.,TRBV19,TGTGCCAGTAGTACCGCGTTGGGGCGCGAAACTAATGAAAAACTGTTTTTT,CASSTALGRETNEKLFF
.,TRBJ2-7,.,TRBV7-2,TGTGCCAGCAGCGGGGCGGGGGCGGTAAGCTCCTACGAGCAGTACTTC,CASSGAGAVSSYEQYF
.,TRBJ1-1,.,TRBV28,TGTGCCAGCAGTTTAAGGCGGGGGGTGGTTGAAGCTTTCTTT,CASSLRRGVVEAFF
TRBD1,TRBJ2-7,once,TRBV5-6,TGTGCCAGCAGCTTAGGGGGCTCCGAGCAGTACTTC,CASSLGGSEQYF
.,TRBJ1-4,once,TRBV5-4,TGTGCCAGCAGCTTAGGTTGGGGGACAACTAATGAAAAACTGTTTTTT,CASSLGWGTTNEKLFF
.,TRBJ1-1,.,TRBV30,TGTGCCTGGAGTGTACCCAGGGGCGGGAACACTGAAGCTTTCTTT,CAWSVPRGGNTEAFF
.,TRBJ1-2,.,TRBV7-9,TGTGCCAGCAGCTTTAGTTCGCTAACGGATGGCTACACCTTC,CASSFSSLTDGYTF
.,TRBJ1-6,.,TRBV4-3,TGCGCCAGCAGCCCAAACTCGATTCTTAAGGGAAGGTTGGGGCCCCTCCACTTT,CASSPNSILKGRLGPLHF
.,TRBJ2-2,.,TRBV12-3/TRBV12-4,TGTGCCAGCGGCACAGGGCCCGGGGAGCTGTTTTTT,CASGTGPGELFF
.,TRBJ1-1,.,TRBV11-2,TGTGCCAGCAGCCCGCTCTTCCCTGAGGGTTTCTTT,CASSPLFPEGFF
.,TRBJ1-1,.,TRBV12-3/TRBV12-4,TGTGCCAGCAGGTTTGGGGAGGGCACTGAAGCTTTCTTT,CASRFGEGTEAFF
TRBD1,TRBJ1-2,.,TRBV2,TGTGCCAGCAGCACCGCCGGGACAGACTATGGCTACACCTTC,CASSTAGTDYGYTF
.,TRBJ1-2,.,TRBV3-1/TRBV3-2,TGTGCCAGCAGCCAAGAAGAGCATGGCTACACCTTC,CASSQEEHGYTF
.,TRBJ1-4,.,TRBV10-3,TGTGCCATCAGGGACAGAGTTAATGAAAAACTGTTTTTT,CAIRDRVNEKLFF
.,TRBJ1-5,.,TRBV30,TGTGCCTGGAGTGAAGGAATGGGTCAGCCCCAGCATTTT,CAWSEGMGQPQHF
.,TRBJ1-1,.,TRBV10-1,TGCGCCAGCAGTGAGGAGTGGGGAGGTGAAGCTTTCTTT,CASSEEWGGEAFF
.,TRBJ2-5,.,TRBV2,TGTGCCAGCATACCAGGGATCCCACAGACCCAGTACTTC,CASIPGIPQTQYF
.,TRBJ1-4,.,TRBV12-5,TGTGCTAGTGGTTTCTCTTCCAGCGGGAATGAAAAACTGTTTTTT,CASGFSSSGNEKLFF
.,TRBJ2-6,.,TRBV7-9,TGTGCCAGCAGCTTTCTTCCTGGGGCCAACGTCCTGACTTTC,CASSFLPGANVLTF
.,TRBJ2-7,.,TRBV15,TGTGCCACCAGCAGAGGGTCCTACGAGCAGTACTTC,CATSRGSYEQYF
.,TRBJ1-2,.,TRBV4-1,TGCGCCAGCAGCCAAGAAGGGGGGGAGGCCGATGGCTACACCTTC,CASSQEGGEADGYTF
.,TRBJ1-5,once,TRBV19,TGTGCCAGTAGTACGATGAGGGGCGGCGGCAATCAGCCCCAGCATTTT,CASSTMRGGGNQPQHF
TRBD1,TRBJ1-4,.,TRBV7-9,TGTGCCAGCAGCTTAGTAGGGACAGGGGAAAAACTGTTTTTT,CASSLVGTGEKLFF
.,TRBJ1-6,.,TRBV19,TGTGCCAGTAGTATAGGCACAGGTAATAATTCACCCCTCCACTTT,CASSIGTGNNSPLHF
.,TRBJ1-2,.,TRBV30,TGTGCCTGGAGTAGTTCATGGGGGGGCAGCGGCTATGGCTACACCTTC,CAWSSSWGGSGYGYTF
.,TRBJ2-4,.,TRBV2,TGTGCCAGCAGTCCTGCTGGGGGCGGAAGTAAAAACATTCAGTACTTC,CASSPAGGGSKNIQYF
.,TRBJ2-1,.,TRBV7-2,TGTGCCAGCAGCTTATCGCGGGTCGCCTACAATGAGCAGTTCTTC,CASSLSRVAYNEQFF